Listed below are T cell receptor beta chains from one sample, sequenced in a study of regulatory T cells in long-lasting Graves disease. Each CDR3 protein gets one entry after TCRdb re-called the multiplex PCR reads with MiXCR. The sample gives 360,000 or so distinct CDR3 sequences, roughly a sixth of which show up once; 30% is in the top ten. This sample also appeared in a second study, on T cells in Graves' hyperthyroidism and ophthalmopathy.

The sample consisted of peripheral blood mononuclear cells (PBMCs), taken at new diagnosis, from a patient treated with antithyroid drugs. Receptors were obtained from a man aged 40-49 years with Graves disease. Both conserved end residues are trimmed from each CDR3.

v_gene	len	j_gene	CDR3aa
TRBV15	11	NA	ATGGQFQETQY
TRBV7-2	16	TRBJ2-2	ASSPSRASRGYTGELF
TRBV11-2	14	TRBJ2-7	ASSLPSAGDAYEQY
TRBV2	12	TRBJ1-4	ASIEFVSNEKLF
TRBV18	12	TRBJ1-2	ASSPTGAVAGYT
TRBV6-1	10	TRBJ2-7	ASSRVPYEQY
TRBV5-5	13	TRBJ1-1	ASSLVGDANTEAF
TRBV20-1	9	TRBJ2-3	SAETGRAQY
TRBV20-1	12	TRBJ2-5	SARDFRGQETQY
TRBV11-2	13	TRBJ2-1	ASREPGGSYNEQF
TRBV20-1	14	TRBJ2-7	SARALQDRDTYEQY
TRBV7-3	13	TRBJ1-3	ASSLWGNSGNTIY
TRBV5-8	10	TRBJ1-5	ASSLRFEPQH
TRBV11-3	15	TRBJ2-7	ASSLDRRRGSSYEQY
TRBV5-1	12	TRBJ1-1	ASSLAPGRAEAF
TRBV20-1	13	TRBJ1-1	SATDRGGGQTEAF
TRBV18	11	TRBJ2-1	ASSPQFYNEQF
TRBV18	13	TRBJ2-7	ASSRWTGDSYEQY
TRBV20-1	13	TRBJ1-2	SARAGQGANYGYT
TRBV7-8	14	TRBJ1-5	ASSLYIGGRNQPQH
TRBV20-1	11	TRBJ2-7	SARDRGKYEQY
TRBV5-1	13	TRBJ2-3	ASSLYPTGTDTQY
TRBV7-2	13	TRBJ1-6	ASSTAGGMGSPLH
TRBV9	11	TRBJ1-6	ASSVAWASPLH
TRBV7-2	16	TRBJ2-5	ASSLVARLAGTQETQY
TRBV12-3/TRBV12-4	12	TRBJ2-7	ASSAGRSSYEQY
TRBV12-3/TRBV12-4	12	TRBJ1-1	ASRAGSRNTEAF
TRBV20-1	12	TRBJ1-5	SARDFQRMGPQH
TRBV20-1	14	TRBJ2-2	SASTSGGTNTGELF
TRBV2	13	TRBJ2-3	ASSVRGAGADTQY
TRBV6-1	10	TRBJ1-1	ASSEVGTEAF
TRBV5-6	11	TRBJ2-1	ASSLDWRDEQF
TRBV11-2	11	TRBJ1-6	ASTMAGNSPLH
TRBV4-2	15	TRBJ1-6	ASSQDLGQSYNSPLH
TRBV29-1	13	TRBJ2-3	SVEDLRLVADTQY
TRBV24-1	18	TRBJ2-2	ATSAPRRLAGGQRTGELF
TRBV30	10	TRBJ2-1	AWSLSYNEQF
TRBV28	11	TRBJ2-2	ASCRGRSGELF
TRBV7-2	12	TRBJ2-1	ASSPWAQSEEQF
TRBV12-3/TRBV12-4	12	TRBJ2-7	ASSFELAGSEQY
TRBV28	13	TRBJ2-6	ASSPHRAGANVLT